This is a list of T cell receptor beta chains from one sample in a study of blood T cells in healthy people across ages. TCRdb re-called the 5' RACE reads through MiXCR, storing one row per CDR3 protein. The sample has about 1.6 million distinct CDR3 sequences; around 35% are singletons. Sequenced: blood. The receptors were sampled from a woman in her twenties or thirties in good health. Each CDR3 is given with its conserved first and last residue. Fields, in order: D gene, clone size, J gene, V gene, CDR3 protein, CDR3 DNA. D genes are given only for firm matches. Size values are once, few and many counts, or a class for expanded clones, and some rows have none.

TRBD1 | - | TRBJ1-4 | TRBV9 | CASSALGTGGITNEKLFF | TGTGCCAGCAGCGCCCTCGGGACAGGGGGCATCACTAATGAAAAACTGTTTTTT
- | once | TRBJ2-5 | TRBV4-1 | CASSRLSSRGVGETQYF | TGCGCCAGCAGCCGGTTGAGTAGCAGGGGGGTCGGGGAGACCCAGTACTTC
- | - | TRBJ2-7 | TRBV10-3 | CAISESQGGEQYF | TGTGCCATCAGTGAGTCCCAGGGGGGCGAGCAGTACTTC
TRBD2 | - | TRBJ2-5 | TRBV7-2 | CASSLAPLTSGDQETQYF | TGTGCCAGCAGCTTAGCCCCTTTGACTAGCGGGGACCAAGAGACCCAGTACTTC
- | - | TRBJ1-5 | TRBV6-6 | CASSSANQPQHF | TGTGCCAGCAGTTCGGCGAATCAGCCCCAGCATTTT
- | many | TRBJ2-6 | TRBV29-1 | CSATEGPGANVLTF | TGCAGCGCCACCGAGGGACCTGGGGCCAACGTCCTGACTTTC
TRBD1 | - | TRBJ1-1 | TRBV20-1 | CSAVGQGSGLAGTEAFF | TGCAGTGCTGTAGGACAGGGTTCGGGACTAGCAGGCACTGAAGCTTTCTTT
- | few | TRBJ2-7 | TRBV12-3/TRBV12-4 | CASSSDRSEQYF | TGTGCCAGCAGTTCCGACAGGTCCGAGCAGTACTTC
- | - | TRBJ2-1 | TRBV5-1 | CASSTGRGISYNEQFF | TGCGCCAGCAGCACAGGTCGGGGGATAAGTTACAATGAGCAGTTCTTC
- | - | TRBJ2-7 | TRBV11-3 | CASSLRTARVHEQYF | TGTGCCAGCAGCTTACGGACAGCCCGAGTCCACGAGCAGTACTTC
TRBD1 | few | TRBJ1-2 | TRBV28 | CASSFRTGKHYGYTF | TGTGCCAGCAGTTTTAGGACAGGGAAACACTATGGCTACACCTTC
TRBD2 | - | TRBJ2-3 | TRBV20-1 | CSKKGSSGYTDTQYF | TGCAGTAAAAAAGGGTCTAGCGGTTACACAGATACGCAGTATTTT
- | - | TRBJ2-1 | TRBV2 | CASMVAKYNEQFF | TGTGCCAGCATGGTTGCAAAGTACAATGAGCAGTTCTTC
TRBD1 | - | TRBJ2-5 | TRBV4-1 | CASSHRQGAQTQYF | TGCGCCAGCAGCCATCGACAGGGGGCACAGACCCAGTACTTC
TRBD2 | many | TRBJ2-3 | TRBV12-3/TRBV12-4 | CASSLLAGEGADTQYF | TGTGCCAGCAGCTTACTAGCGGGGGAAGGGGCAGATACGCAGTATTTT
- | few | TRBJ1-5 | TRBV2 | CASSERASSNQPQHF | TGTGCCAGCAGTGAACGGGCCTCTTCAAATCAGCCCCAGCATTTT
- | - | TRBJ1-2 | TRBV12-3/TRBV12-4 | CASSLPGPPIFGYTF | TGTGCCAGCAGTCTTCCGGGACCGCCGATTTTTGGCTACACCTTC
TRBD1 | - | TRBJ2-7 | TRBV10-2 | CAGRAGGSYEQYF | TGCGCCGGCAGGGCAGGGGGTTCCTACGAGCAGTACTTC
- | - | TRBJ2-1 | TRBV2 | CASSDPAVDNEQFF | TGTGCCAGCAGTGATCCAGCGGTCGACAATGAGCAGTTCTTC